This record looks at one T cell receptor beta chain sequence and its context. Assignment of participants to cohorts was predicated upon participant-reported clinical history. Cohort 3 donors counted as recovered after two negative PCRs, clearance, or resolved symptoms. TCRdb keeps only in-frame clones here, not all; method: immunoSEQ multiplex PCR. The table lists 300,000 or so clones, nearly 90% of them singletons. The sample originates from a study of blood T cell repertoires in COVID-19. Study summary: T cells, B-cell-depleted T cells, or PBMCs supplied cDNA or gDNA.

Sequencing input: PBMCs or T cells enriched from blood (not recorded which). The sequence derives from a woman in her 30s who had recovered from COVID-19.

The CDR3: CASSVARGGNEQFF. The CDR3 DNA reads TGTGCCAGCAGCGTAGCCCGGGGTGGTAATGAGCAGTTCTTC. This chain joins TRBV9 and TRBJ2-1; maybe TRBD2 (5 bases). Trimming took 0 bases from V and 7 from J, leaving 11 bases between them. The CDR3 extends over 14 amino acids. The germline V gene encodes CDR1 SGDLS and CDR2 YYNGEE.